These 6 T cell receptor beta chains came from one sample sequenced in a study of glioma-infiltrating T cells after dendritic cell vaccination. The method was immunoSEQ multiplex PCR; TCRdb's version includes in-frame clones alone and lacks a portion of them. The sample has 100,000 or so clones; around 90% are singletons. Time point denoted: after dendritic cell vaccination, including at tumor progression/relapse. The source material was blood, sampled after dendritic cell vaccination. The source of these receptors is a human donor with glioblastoma.

To note about this clone: One junction end disagrees with the germline gene, perhaps due to a read error. This chain joins TRBV10-3 and TRBJ1-5; D is possibly TRBD1 (6 bases). CDR3 length equals 13 residues. Germline V gene lookup returns CDR1 ENHRY and CDR2 SYGVKD. The CDR3 DNA reads TGTGCCAGCAGTGCAGGGGCCGGTCAGCCCCAGCATTTT. This sequence encodes CASSAGAGQPQHF.

This chain uses TRBV5-3 with TRBJ2-7; perhaps TRBD2 as D (5 bases). TRBV5-3 is given ORF status, its function remaining uncertain. CDR3 size: 17 residues. V lost 4 bases and J lost 0, with 20 bases in between. In DNA, the CDR3 is TGTGCCAGAAGCCCGACGGTGGAGGCGGCGTGCTCCTACGAGCAGTACTTC. Translated, it gives CARSPTVEAACSYEQYF.

This chain uses TRBV18 with TRBJ1-1; 7 nucleotides align to TRBD1. The CDR3 covers 18 residues. Germline trimming cut 3 bases from V and 1 base from J; bases unmatched to any gene: 14. Germline values: CDR1 KGHSH, CDR2 LQKENI. The CDR3 spells CASSPAMRDSLGNTEAFF. CDR3 sequence (DNA): TGTGCCAGCTCACCGGCAATGCGGGACAGCCTCGGGAACACTGAAGCTTTCTTT.

The chain joins TRBV27 to TRBJ2-7, with 11 positions matching TRBD2. Looked up from germline, CDR1 is MNHEY and CDR2 is SMNVEV (reference sequence). With V trimmed by 6 bases and J by 2 bases, 3 bases remained unmatched. This CDR3 has 14 residues. This chain's CDR3 is CASRGLADTYEQYF. DNA of the CDR3: TGTGCCAGCAGGGGACTAGCGGATACCTACGAGCAGTACTTC.

This clone was found once. This chain connects TRBV7-6 to TRBJ2-1; 12 nucleotides line up with TRBD1. This CDR3 spans 16 amino acids. CDR1 SGHVS and CDR2 FNYEAQ come from the germline V gene. V trimming: 3 bases; J trimming: 9 bases; junction bases outside the gene matches: 9. DNA for the CDR3: TGTGCCAGCAGCTTGCCTCCGGGACAGGGGGCTGGTGAGCAGTTCTTC. Its translation is CASSLPPGQGAGEQFF.

The chain links TRBV29-1 to TRBJ2-1, with 13 nucleotides matching TRBD2. Germline CDR1 and CDR2: SQVTM and ANQGSEA. The length of the CDR3 is 24 residues. V lost 3 bases to trimming and J lost 0 bases; unmatched junction nucleotides: 26. CDR3 nucleotides: TGCAGCGTTGATACCCCTCAAGTCGGACTAGCGGGGGCGGTAGGCTTTGGCTCCTACAATGAGCAGTTCTTC. It codes for CSVDTPQVGLAGAVGFGSYNEQFF.